Each of the 3 T cell receptor beta chains below was sequenced from the same sample in a study of control samples from healthy donors and cancer patients. TCRdb's table, derived via immunoSEQ multiplex PCR, lists solely in-frame clones and lacks some. The sample contains about 180,000 clones, around 94% of which appear only once. Specimen: blood. All receptors come from a woman between 18 and 30 years old in good health.

The chain links TRBV28 to TRBJ1-2; D uncertain. Trimming pared 10 bases from V and 7 bases from J, leaving 19 bases between. This CDR3 contains 13 residues. Germline V gives CDR1 MDHEN, CDR2 SYDVKM. CDR3 residues: CATEVGRAGGYTF. The CDR3 DNA reads TGTGCCACCGAAGTTGGCCGCGCGGGTGGCTACACCTTC.

The rearrangement uses TRBV2 and TRBJ2-5; 10 positions agree with TRBD2. Germline values: CDR1 SNHLY, CDR2 FYNNEI. The CDR3 length is 16 residues. The junction had 8 bases not matched to a gene; V was cut back by 5 bases and J by 2 bases. This chain's CDR3 is CASSRGVAGGQETQYF. CDR3 coding DNA: TGTGCCAGCAGTCGAGGGGTAGCGGGGGGTCAAGAGACCCAGTACTTC.

This chain joins TRBV5-6 and TRBJ1-5, with TRBD1 identical over 10 bases. The CDR3 consists of 16 residues. Germline V gene data show CDR1 as SGHDT and CDR2 as YYEEEE. J was trimmed by 5 bases and V by 3 bases; bases with no gene match: 8. The CDR3 spells CASSSGTGDEDQPQHF. The DNA for the CDR3 is TGTGCCAGCAGCTCCGGGACAGGGGATGAGGATCAGCCCCAGCATTTT. Based on the CDR3 plus reference TRBV5-6 and TRBJ1-5, the full variable domain is DAGVTQSPTHLIKTRGQQVTLRCSPKSGHDTVSWYQQALGQGPQFIFQYYEEEERQRGNFPDRFSGHQFPNYSSELNVNALLLGDSALYLCASSSGTGDEDQPQHFGDGTRLSIL.